This note documents a single T cell receptor (beta chain) sequence. Flow cytometry had shown expanded CD8+CD57+ cells in the patients chosen for sequencing. The cohort consisted entirely of patients having severe acquired aplastic anemia. Prior therapy had not been administered to any patient at the time of blood sampling. This sample is drawn from a study of CD8+CD57+ T cells in acquired aplastic anemia. Study summary: Sorted CD4+ and CD8+ cells gave a mean 3.2 ug DNA, range roughly 0.18 to 30 ug.

This CDR3 is 16 amino acids long. V dropped 7 bases and J dropped 1; count of bases not matched to a gene: 10. Germline V gene lookup returns CDR1 SQVTM and CDR2 ANQGSEA. Genomic DNA was employed as the template in profiling TCR beta VDJ and CDR3. Using its own MiXCR run on the reads, TCRdb lists one record per CDR3 protein. The sample has some 92,000 distinct CDR3 sequences; 55% to 75% are singletons. The sample consisted of sorted CD4+, CD8+, or CD8+CD57+ T cells (not recorded which) from PBMCs. The TCR sequence derives from a human donor with aplastic anemia. V is TRBV29-1 and J is TRBJ2-7; 13 positions match TRBD2. CDR3 DNA: TGCAGCGCCGTATATCCGGGACTAGCGGGGTCCTACGAGCAGTACTTC. Encoded protein: CSAVYPGLAGSYEQYF.